These 31 T cell receptor beta chains originate from one sample sequenced in a study of blood T cell repertoires in COVID-19. Assay used: immunoSEQ multiplex PCR; TCRdb lists only in-frame clones, some missing. The data hold around 300,000 clones, with more than 75% observed a single time. The specimen was PBMCs or T cells enriched from blood (not recorded which). All receptors derive from a woman aged 30 to 39 who had recovered from COVID-19.

V and J are TRBV3-1 (or the pseudogene TRBV3-2) and TRBJ1-6; D is perhaps TRBD1 (5 bases). Germline values: CDR1 LGHDT, CDR2 YNNKEL (reference sequence). This CDR3 comprises 17 residues. Trimming pared 4 bases from V and 5 bases from J, leaving 18 bases between. This CDR3 reads CASSRQLGGSDNSPLHF. The CDR3 nucleotides read TGTGCCAGCAGCCGCCAACTCGGGGGTAGCGATAATTCACCCCTCCACTTT.

In nucleotides, the CDR3 is TGTGCCAGACCGGCGGCCCCAAGTGAGACCCAGTACTTC. This translates into CARPAAPSETQYF. The chain employs TRBV3-1 (or the pseudogene TRBV3-2) and TRBJ2-5; D remains ambiguous. Trimming cost V 9 bases and J 5 bases, with 16 bases left between them. The CDR3 runs 13 residues. Germline V gives CDR1 LGHDT, CDR2 YNNKEL (reference sequence).

The CDR3 DNA sequence: TGTGCCAGCAGCCAATTCGGCGGGGGAGGGGAGCAGTTCTTC. Residues: CASSQFGGGGEQFF. The chain links TRBV3-1 (or the pseudogene TRBV3-2) to TRBJ2-1; TRBD2 aligns across 7 bases. The CDR3 covers 14 residues. J gave up 10 bases and V 2 bases, and 8 bases lay outside the gene matches. Germline loops: CDR1 LGHDT, CDR2 YNNKEL (reference sequence).

This sequence joins TRBV2 and TRBJ1-5, with D possibly being TRBD1 (5 bases). Germline V gene sequence: CDR1 SNHLY, CDR2 FYNNEI. This CDR3 has 13 residues. The V gene lost 5 bases and the J gene lost 7 bases, with 12 bases spanning the gap. The CDR3, as DNA: TGTGCCAGCAGTTCGGGGGAAAAACAGCCCCAGCATTTT. Its protein product is CASSSGEKQPQHF.

J is TRBJ2-1 and V is TRBV5-1, with 9 bases lining up with TRBD1. CDR1 and CDR2 from the germline V gene are SGHRS and YFSETQ. CDR3 length: 14 amino acids. Unmatched junction bases numbered 1, after V lost 6 bases and J lost 0 bases. This chain's CDR3 is CASTGQGSYNEQFF. The DNA of the CDR3 is TGCGCCAGCACGGGACAGGGCTCCTACAATGAGCAGTTCTTC.

This chain connects TRBV6-5 to TRBJ2-3, with D possibly being TRBD1 (5 bases). The length of the CDR3 is 15 residues. Germline V gene lookup returns CDR1 MNHEY and CDR2 SVGAGI. Trimming took 5 bases from V and 3 from J, leaving 15 bases between them. This CDR3 reads CASSPKGLGTDTQYF. CDR3 DNA sequence: TGTGCCAGCAGTCCAAAGGGGCTTGGGACAGATACGCAGTATTTT.

The V call is TRBV2, the J call TRBJ1-6; no reliable D call. The V and J ends lost 6 bases and 7 bases respectively, with 10 bases between them. Germline CDR1 SNHLY, CDR2 FYNNEI. The CDR3 runs to 13 residues. CDR3 coding DNA: TGTGCCAGCAGGGGCCGTATCAATTCACCCCTCCACTTT. Protein: CASRGRINSPLHF.

V is TRBV19 and J is TRBJ1-1; D is unclear. Germline V lookup: CDR1 LNHDA, CDR2 SQIVND (reference sequence). V lost 2 bases and J 5 bases, leaving 9 bases between the germline ends. The CDR3 runs to 13 residues. The CDR3: CASSITVSTEAFF. As DNA, the CDR3 is TGTGCCAGTAGTATAACGGTATCGACTGAAGCTTTCTTT.

The chain recombines TRBV9 with TRBJ1-2; 7 bases map to TRBD1. Germline V gene data show CDR1 as SGDLS and CDR2 as YYNGEE. This CDR3 has 14 residues. V dropped 4 bases and J dropped 6; count of bases not matched to a gene: 9. This CDR3 reads CASSPRGGTHGYTF. CDR3 nucleotides: TGTGCCAGCAGCCCCCGAGGGGGCACCCATGGCTACACCTTC.

The chain uses TRBV2 and TRBJ1-5; tentatively, D is TRBD1 (6 bases). Germline CDR1 SNHLY, CDR2 FYNNEI. CDR3 length: 14 amino acids. V was cut by 6 bases and J by 6 bases, with 15 bases left in between. The DNA of the CDR3 is TGTGCCAGCAGGGCGGGAGGGGGAATTCAGCCCCAGCATTTT. As protein: CASRAGGGIQPQHF.

This clone was seen once. The chain links TRBV7-8 to TRBJ1-5; D remains ambiguous. The V gene's germline CDR1 is SGHVS and CDR2 FQNEAQ. CDR3 size: 14 residues. The germline V and J ends were trimmed by 5 bases and 6 bases, with 14 bases remaining between them. The CDR3 spells CASSHPRFCQPQHF. DNA for the CDR3: TGTGCCAGCAGCCACCCACGGTTTTGTCAGCCCCAGCATTTT.

The V gene is TRBV19, the J gene TRBJ1-1; D is possibly TRBD1 (6 bases). CDR1 LNHDA and CDR2 SQIVND come from the germline V gene (reference sequence). This CDR3 is 12 amino acids long. The V end lost 6 bases, the J end lost 7 bases, and 12 bases lay between the germline ends. The CDR3, as DNA: TGTGCCAGTAGCAGGCAACAGGGTGAAGCTTTCTTT. It is translated as CASSRQQGEAFF.

The chain couples TRBV12-5 to TRBJ1-3, with D unresolved. This CDR3 has 14 amino acids. CDR1 is LGHNT and CDR2 is FRNRAP in the germline V gene. The germline V and J ends were trimmed by 3 bases and 4 bases, with 10 bases remaining between them. The CDR3 loop is CASGFSNSGNTIYF. CDR3 in DNA: TGTGCTAGTGGTTTTTCGAACTCCGGAAACACCATATATTTT. The complete variable domain, with remaining parts taken from reference TRBV12-5 and TRBJ1-3, reads DARVTQTPRHKVTEMGQEVTMRCQPILGHNTVFWYRQTMMQGLELLAYFRNRAPLDDSGMPKDRFSAEMPDATLATLKIQPSEPRDSAVYFCASGFSNSGNTIYFGEGSWLTVV.

V is TRBV5-1 and J is TRBJ2-1; 11 nucleotides align to TRBD2. The germline gives CDR1 SGHRS, CDR2 YFSETQ. The CDR3 sequence is 20 residues long. After removal of 0 bases from V and 1 base from J, the junction contained 12 bases not matched to a gene. In nucleotides, the CDR3 is TGCGCCAGCAGCTTGGGTCTAGCGGGGGGCCCATCACCTTCCTACAATGAGCAGTTCTTC. Its protein is CASSLGLAGGPSPSYNEQFF.

The CDR3 region is CASSPSGGTDTQYF. CDR3 DNA sequence: TGTGCCAGCAGCCCTAGCGGGGGTACAGATACGCAGTATTTT. The chain joins TRBV14 to TRBJ2-3, with 10 nucleotides matching TRBD2. Germline assignment: CDR1 SGHDN and CDR2 FVKESK. The CDR3 spans 14 residues. V dropped 4 bases and J dropped 3; count of bases not matched to a gene: 1.

The V call is TRBV6-5, the J call TRBJ2-7; 7 bases match TRBD1. This CDR3 has 16 residues. The germline V gene encodes CDR1 MNHEY and CDR2 SVGAGI. V was clipped by 2 bases and J by 2 bases; unmatched bases: 9. The DNA for the CDR3 is TGTGCCAGCAGTTACCCAGTCTCAGGGACAGCCTACGAGCAGTACTTC. It translates to CASSYPVSGTAYEQYF.

This rearrangement joins TRBV6-5 to TRBJ2-5; D might be TRBD2 (6 bases). V lost 6 bases, J lost 2 bases, and 10 bases lay in between. Per the germline V gene, CDR1 is MNHEY and CDR2 is SVGAGI. This CDR3 comprises 13 residues. For the CDR3, the DNA is TGTGCCAGCAGGGTGGCGGGGCAAGAGACCCAGTACTTC. Amino acid sequence: CASRVAGQETQYF.

The chain has TRBV4-1 and TRBJ2-5; 12 nucleotides line up with TRBD2. Germline values: CDR1 MGHRA, CDR2 YSYEKL. CDR3 length: 15 residues. Unmatched junction bases numbered 7, after V lost 6 bases and J lost 5 bases. The CDR3 loop reads CASSRGLAGRETQYF. Written as DNA, the CDR3 is TGCGCCAGCAGTCGTGGACTAGCGGGGAGGGAGACCCAGTACTTC.

The chain carries TRBV19 and TRBJ2-7; D may be TRBD1 (5 bases). CDR3 length: 13 amino acids. V was cut by 4 bases and J by 4 bases, with 11 bases left in between. Germline CDR1 and CDR2: LNHDA and SQIVND (reference sequence). The CDR3 loop reads CASSRPGQYEQYF. CDR3 in DNA: TGTGCCAGTAGTAGGCCAGGACAATACGAGCAGTACTTC.

The sample holds a few counts of this clone. The chain links TRBV5-4 to TRBJ2-7; possibly TRBD2 for D (6 bases). This CDR3 is 16 amino acids long. Trimming removed 4 bases at V and 0 bases at J, with 17 bases between. CDR1 and CDR2 from the germline V gene are SGHNT and YYREEE (reference sequence). CDR3 sequence: CASSRGGGLSSYEQYF. CDR3 in DNA: TGTGCCAGCAGCCGTGGCGGCGGACTAAGCTCCTACGAGCAGTACTTC.

The chain employs TRBV28 and TRBJ2-7; no definite D call. V lost 6 bases and J lost 2, with 14 bases in between. CDR1 and CDR2 from the germline V gene are MDHEN and SYDVKM. The CDR3 is made up of 14 amino acids. The CDR3 DNA sequence: TGTGCCAGCAGCAACACCGACAAGGCCTACGAGCAGTACTTC. Translating it yields CASSNTDKAYEQYF.

J is TRBJ1-4 and V is TRBV7-9; TRBD1 aligns across 7 bases. J lost 6 bases, V lost 5 bases, and 6 bases had no gene match. The germline V gene encodes CDR1 SEHNR and CDR2 FQNEAQ (reference sequence). The CDR3 sequence is 14 residues long. For the CDR3, the DNA is TGTGCCAGCAGCCCCGGCAGGGGGGATGAAAAACTGTTTTTT. Amino acids: CASSPGRGDEKLFF.

This clone was recorded a few times. Other DNA sequences in the same sample also yield this CDR3. The rearrangement uses TRBV7-9 and TRBJ1-1, with 9 bases fitting TRBD1. The CDR3 spans 14 residues. The trim removed 5 bases at V and 1 base at J, leaving 2 bases unmatched. Germline lookup yields CDR1 SEHNR and CDR2 FQNEAQ (reference sequence). The CDR3 spells CASSLGQGNTEAFF. The CDR3 DNA follows: TGTGCCAGCAGCCTGGGACAGGGGAACACTGAAGCTTTCTTT.

The rearrangement joins TRBV10-3 to TRBJ2-5; perhaps TRBD2 as D (5 bases). This CDR3 has 14 residues. Germline lookup yields CDR1 ENHRY and CDR2 SYGVKD. Trimming removed 7 bases from V and 1 base from J, with 13 bases in between. The CDR3 protein is CAIKETLAQETQYF. In nucleotides, the CDR3 is TGTGCCATCAAAGAAACCCTAGCCCAAGAGACCCAGTACTTC.

This clone was recorded a few times. The J gene is TRBJ2-7, the V gene TRBV5-5; 9 nucleotides line up with TRBD1. The trim removed 4 bases at V and 1 base at J, leaving 3 bases unmatched. Germline assignment: CDR1 SGHKS and CDR2 YYEKEE (reference sequence). The CDR3 consists of 14 residues. For the CDR3, the DNA is TGTGCCAGCAGCCTGGACAGGGGTTCCTACGAGCAGTACTTC. The encoded protein is CASSLDRGSYEQYF.

The J gene is TRBJ1-1, the V gene TRBV14; possible D gene TRBD1, 6 bases. CDR3 size: 13 residues. Germline loops: CDR1 SGHDN, CDR2 FVKESK. Trimming cost V 4 bases and J 7 bases, with 13 bases left between them. CDR3 nucleotides: TGTGCCAGCAGCCTCGACAGGCCCAATGAAGCTTTCTTT. Amino acid sequence: CASSLDRPNEAFF.

V and J are TRBV5-1 and TRBJ1-1; 9 bases are a match to TRBD1. Unmatched junction bases numbered 9, after V lost 4 bases and J lost 5 bases. Germline V gene lookup returns CDR1 SGHRS and CDR2 YFSETQ. This CDR3 has 15 amino acids. CDR3 region: CASSAPDRGRTEAFF. For the CDR3, the DNA is TGCGCCAGCAGCGCCCCGGACAGGGGAAGGACTGAAGCTTTCTTT.

This clone was detected once. CDR3 region: CASDRGLAGGNRGELFF. The CDR3 DNA sequence: TGCGCCAGCGACCGTGGGCTAGCGGGGGGAAATCGCGGGGAGCTGTTTTTT. The V call is TRBV5-1, the J call TRBJ2-2; 11 positions agree with TRBD2. The CDR3 has 17 amino acids. J was trimmed by 7 bases and V by 7 bases; bases with no gene match: 15. Germline assignment: CDR1 SGHRS and CDR2 YFSETQ.

The V gene is TRBV5-3, the J gene TRBJ1-1, with D tentatively TRBD1 (5 bases). TRBV5-3 is marked as an open reading frame, function uncertain. V dropped 4 bases and J dropped 1 base, with 17 bases sitting between them. CDR3 length: 16 residues. CDR3 nucleotide sequence: TGTGCCAGAAGCCCGGGACTGCCTTTTTCGAACACTGAAGCTTTCTTT. It yields the protein CARSPGLPFSNTEAFF.

V usage is TRBV11-2 and J usage is TRBJ1-3, with 10 nucleotides matching TRBD1. This CDR3 region has 16 residues. With V trimmed by 5 bases and J by 2 bases, 6 bases remained unmatched. CDR1 and CDR2 from the germline V gene are SGHAT and FQNNGV. CDR3 protein: CASSRDRGAPGNTIYF. The CDR3 region has the DNA TGTGCCAGCAGCCGGGACAGGGGAGCCCCTGGAAACACCATATATTTT.

The chain couples TRBV9 to TRBJ1-6, with D uncertain. The CDR3 totals 15 residues. V was cut by 0 bases and J by 8 bases, with 12 bases left in between. From germline, CDR1 is SGDLS and CDR2 YYNGEE. CDR3 nucleotides: TGTGCCAGCAGCGTAGCGAGGTCTCGATATTCACCCCTCCACTTT. It encodes CASSVARSRYSPLHF.